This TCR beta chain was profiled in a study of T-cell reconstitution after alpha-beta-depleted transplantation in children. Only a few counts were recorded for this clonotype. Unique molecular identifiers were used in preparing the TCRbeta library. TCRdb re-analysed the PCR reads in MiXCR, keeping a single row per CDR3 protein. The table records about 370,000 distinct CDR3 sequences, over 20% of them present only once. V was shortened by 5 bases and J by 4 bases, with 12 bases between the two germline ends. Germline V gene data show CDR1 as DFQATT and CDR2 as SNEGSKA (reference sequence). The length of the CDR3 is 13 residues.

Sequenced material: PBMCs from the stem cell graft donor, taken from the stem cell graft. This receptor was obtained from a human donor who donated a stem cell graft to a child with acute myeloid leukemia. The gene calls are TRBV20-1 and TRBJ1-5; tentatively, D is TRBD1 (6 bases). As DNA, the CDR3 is TGCAGTGCTCAGACAGGAAGGAATCAGCCCCAGCATTTT. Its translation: CSAQTGRNQPQHF.